The T cell receptor (beta chain) under discussion was sequenced for a study of regulatory T cells in long-lasting Graves disease. Study-wide background: Graves' cases, newly diagnosed, had used antithyroid drugs under 3 months.

In this sample, this clonotype turned up once. Arm-PCR with iRepertoire HTBI primers amplified the CDR3 regions for these TCR beta libraries. Original data processing: Looking across samples, the authors found approximately 60 TRBV and 13 to 15 TRBJ segments. From the multiplex PCR reads, TCRdb called clonotypes with MiXCR, one entry per CDR3 protein. The V and J calls, along with clone size, are taken from TCRdb and not from the paper's own processing. The sample has 620,000 or so distinct CDR3 sequences, roughly 16% seen once. The time point was: newly diagnosed GD, antithyroid drugs for less than 3 months. PBMC-extracted RNA yielded the TCR library. In addition, the sample was reused for a study of T cells in Graves' hyperthyroidism and ophthalmopathy. That source reports: The HTBI primer set was used in a first-round RT-PCR of the TCR CDR3.

The sequencing used peripheral blood mononuclear cells (PBMCs), collected at new diagnosis, from a patient treated with antithyroid drugs. The receptor was isolated from a woman aged 30 to 39 with Graves disease.

Written as DNA, the CDR3 is TGTGCCAGTAGTATAGGGGAGGCGCTAGCCAAAAACATTCAGTACTTC. Residues: CASSIGEALAKNIQYF. The rearrangement links TRBV19 to TRBJ2-4, with D possibly TRBD2 on 6 matching bases. Germline CDR1 reads LNHDA; CDR2 reads SQIVND (reference sequence). This CDR3 contains 16 residues. Trimming shortened V by 1 base and J by 0 bases, and 10 bases separated the two germline ends.